Sequencing of this TCR beta chain was carried out in a study of chronic HIV infection and antiretroviral therapy. This clonotype was seen repeatedly, ten times or more. CDR1 SNHLY and CDR2 FYNNEI come from the germline V gene. Trimming took 5 bases from V and 9 from J, leaving 26 bases between them. The CDR3 spans 17 residues. TCRdb fed the 5' RACE reads into MiXCR, producing one record per CDR3 protein. The sample lists fewer than 40,000 distinct CDR3 sequences; about 8.1% were seen once. The sequenced sample consisted of peripheral blood. The V and J genes are TRBV2 and TRBJ1-5; possible D gene TRBD1, 6 bases. The source is an adult who had HIV and had not received antiretroviral therapy, or was an uninfected healthy control (not recorded which). CDR3 in DNA: TGTGCCAGCAGTTCCGGGACACTGGGGGGTATGTCGAGGCCCCAGCATTTT. Its protein is CASSSGTLGGMSRPQHF.